This passage covers 25 T cell receptor beta chains from one sample sequenced in a study of shared clonotypes between healthy human individuals (dated by TCRdb to 2020 to 2021). To prepare the library, the immunoSEQ multiplex PCR assay was applied. In its TCRdb copy, this immuneACCESS table keeps in-frame sequences only and misses some clones. Where compared with another copy, unresolved V genes explain less than half of these, and the others have no known cause. The sample contains around 500,000 clones, around 80% of them found a single time. Of the sample, more than 10% is held by the ten largest clones. Material: PBMCs. The receptor source for this set is a woman in her thirties or forties in good health. Some clones in this sample may be carry-over from other donors' samples.

There are a few counts of this clone. A far bigger clonotype differs at one base, so this is likely a read error. This chain uses TRBV7-2 with TRBJ1-1; D call uncertain. CDR3 length: 14 residues. Looked up from germline, CDR1 is SGHTA and CDR2 is FQGNSA. Here the CDR3 reads CASSFGMLNTEASF. DNA of the CDR3: TGTGCCAGCAGCTTCGGGATGTTGAACACTGAAGCTTCCTTT.

J is TRBJ2-7 and V is TRBV7-6; no clear D. V lost 5 bases and J 0 bases, leaving 8 bases between the germline ends. The CDR3 is 13 residues long. CDR1 is SGHVS and CDR2 is FNYEAQ in the germline V gene. The CDR3 bases are TGTGCCAGCAGCCCTAGATACTCCTACGAGCAGTACTTC. It specifies CASSPRYSYEQYF. The full variable domain, in which reference TRBV7-6 and TRBJ2-7 provide the parts outside the CDR3, is GAGVSQSPRYKVTKRGQDVALRCDPISGHVSLYWYRQALGQGPEFLTYFNYEAQQDKSGLPNDRFSAERPEGSISTLTIQRTEQRDSAMYRCASSPRYSYEQYFGPGTRLTVT.

This clone was recorded once. The rearrangement joins TRBV27 to TRBJ1-2, with D hard to call. Germline lookup yields CDR1 MNHEY and CDR2 SMNVEV (reference sequence). CDR3 length equals 13 residues. V lost 5 bases and J 6 bases, leaving 13 bases between the germline ends. In DNA form, the CDR3 reads TGTGCCAGCAGTCTGGACGGCTGGGATGGCTACACCTTC. This translates into CASSLDGWDGYTF.

For this clone: At one end the junction does not follow the germline gene, possibly because of a read error. The rearrangement uses TRBV4-1 and TRBJ1-2; D may be TRBD1 (5 bases). Germline assignment: CDR1 MGHRA and CDR2 YSYEKL. The CDR3 runs 14 residues. The CDR3, as DNA: TGCGCCAGCAGCCAATATGGGGGGATCTATGGCTACGCCTTC. This encodes CASSQYGGIYGYAF.

A note on this clone: The sample contains more than one DNA sequence encoding this CDR3. V and J are TRBV7-8 and TRBJ1-5; D gene ambiguous. CDR1 and CDR2 from the germline V gene are SGHVS and FQNEAQ. Trimming cost V 3 bases and J 1 base, with 4 bases left between them. This CDR3 is 13 amino acids long. The CDR3 coding sequence is TGTGCCAGCAGCTTCGGGAGCAATCAGCCCCAGCATTTT. Translating gives CASSFGSNQPQHF.

V is TRBV7-2 and J is TRBJ1-4, with D possibly TRBD1 on 6 matching bases. V dropped 4 bases and J dropped 3 bases, with 12 bases sitting between them. In germline, CDR1 is SGHTA, CDR2 FQGNSA. This CDR3 is built from 15 residues. The CDR3 DNA reads TGTGCCAGCAGCTCTTCAGGGGCGGCTAATGAAAAACTGTTTTTT. This codes for CASSSSGAANEKLFF.

Details on this clone: This likely reflects a read error, since a far larger clone is one base away. Lacking the conserved final phenylalanine or tryptophan, this CDR3 likely reflects a read error. This chain joins TRBV7-3 and TRBJ2-2, with 7 bases that match TRBD1. V lost 4 bases to trimming and J lost 4 bases; unmatched junction nucleotides: 9. The CDR3 is 16 amino acids. Per the germline V gene, CDR1 is SGHTA and CDR2 is FQGTGA. This chain's CDR3 is CASSSTGFASTGELFY. In DNA, the CDR3 is TGTGCCAGCAGCTCGACAGGGTTTGCATCCACCGGGGAGCTGTTTTAT.

The chain combines TRBV7-3 with TRBJ2-6; TRBD1 matches at 10 bases. Germline loops: CDR1 SGHTA, CDR2 FQGTGA. The CDR3 has 19 residues. The trim removed 5 bases at V and 0 bases at J, leaving 10 bases unmatched. CDR3 nucleotides: TGTGCCAGCAGCAAGACAGGGGGCGTGGACAGCTCTGGGGCCAACGTCCTGACTTTC. It specifies CASSKTGGVDSSGANVLTF.

This clone has a single count. The J gene is TRBJ2-5, the V gene TRBV28; D possibly uses TRBD1 or TRBD2 (6 bases each). The germline V gene encodes CDR1 MDHEN and CDR2 SYDVKM. The CDR3 covers 14 residues. Trimming took 6 bases from V and 1 from J, leaving 12 bases between them. The CDR3 region is CASSQGGLQETQYF. As DNA, the CDR3 is TGTGCCAGCAGCCAAGGGGGGCTCCAAGAGACCCAGTACTTC.

The chain links TRBV4-1 to TRBJ2-3, with D unresolved. The V gene's germline CDR1 is MGHRA and CDR2 YSYEKL. The CDR3 sequence is 15 residues long. Trimming removed 0 bases from V and 0 bases from J, with 7 bases in between. The DNA for the CDR3 is TGCGCCAGCAGCCAAGAAGGGCGTAGCACAGATACGCAGTATTTT. Amino acids: CASSQEGRSTDTQYF.

This sequence joins TRBV29-1 and TRBJ1-2; D remains unclear. CDR1 is SQVTM, CDR2 ANQGSEA, per germline. Trimming left V 6 bases short and J 10 bases short, with 9 bases between. The CDR3 runs to 9 residues. The CDR3, as DNA: TGCAGCGTCCCCCCGGACTACACCTTC. Its translation: CSVPPDYTF.

The genes are TRBV5-1 and TRBJ2-2; 12 bases align to TRBD2. J lost 7 bases, V lost 4 bases, and 14 bases had no gene match. Germline lookup yields CDR1 SGHRS and CDR2 YFSETQ. The CDR3 is 18 residues long. Here the CDR3 DNA reads TGCGCCAGCAGCCCCCGGCTAGCGGGAGGGCCCGGCGGCGGGGAGCTGTTTTTT. This translates into CASSPRLAGGPGGGELFF.

The J gene is TRBJ2-2, the V gene TRBV2; either TRBD1 or TRBD2 may fit D (5 bases each). The germline gives CDR1 SNHLY, CDR2 FYNNEI. The CDR3 extends over 14 amino acids. The V end was cut by 7 bases, the J end by 1 base, with 10 bases between. The chain's CDR3 is CASKGRMNTGELFF. As DNA, the CDR3 is TGTGCCAGCAAGGGACGGATGAACACCGGGGAGCTGTTTTTT.

The chain employs TRBV4-3 and TRBJ2-1; 8 nucleotides agree with TRBD1. CDR1 and CDR2 (germline): LGHNA, YSLEER. V shed 3 bases and J 7 bases; nucleotides not matched to a gene: 11. The CDR3 contains 16 residues. The CDR3 sequence is CASSQGTGGISNEQFF. The CDR3 bases are TGCGCCAGCAGCCAGGGCACAGGGGGGATCAGTAATGAGCAGTTCTTC.

The V gene is TRBV5-1, the J gene TRBJ2-3; D may be TRBD2 (6 bases). Germline V gene lookup returns CDR1 SGHRS and CDR2 YFSETQ. There are 15 residues in the CDR3. The germline V and J ends were trimmed by 0 bases and 5 bases, with 13 bases remaining between them. CDR3 amino acids: CASSLAGGSVDTQYF. The CDR3 DNA reads TGCGCCAGCAGCTTGGCAGGAGGGTCGGTAGATACGCAGTATTTT.

The rearrangement joins TRBV4-3 to TRBJ2-7; 7 nucleotides agree with TRBD2. This CDR3 is built from 16 residues. Unmatched junction bases numbered 8, after V lost 1 base and J lost 2 bases. CDR1 and CDR2 from the germline V gene are LGHNA and YSLEER. CDR3: CASSQGPGGYTYEQYF. In DNA, the CDR3 is TGCGCCAGCAGCCAAGGCCCGGGAGGTTATACCTACGAGCAGTACTTC.

This clone has more than one count but fewer than ten. V gene TRBV5-5 combines with J gene TRBJ2-2; 9 bases are a match to TRBD2. V shed 5 bases and J 4 bases; nucleotides not matched to a gene: 6. The CDR3 is made up of 15 amino acids. Germline-derived CDR1 and CDR2 are SGHKS and YYEKEE (reference sequence). CDR3 protein: CASRLAGTITGELFF. CDR3 DNA: TGTGCCAGCAGGCTAGCGGGAACTATCACCGGGGAGCTGTTTTTT.

The V gene is TRBV7-2, the J gene TRBJ2-5; 9 positions match TRBD1. The CDR3 is 14 residues long. Trimming cost V 5 bases and J 5 bases; bases outside gene matches: 6. Germline V gene lookup returns CDR1 SGHTA and CDR2 FQGNSA. CDR3 bases: TGTGCCAGCAGCGGACAGGGGATAGGGGAGACCCAGTACTTC. This encodes CASSGQGIGETQYF.

About this clone: Within the sample, other DNA sequences also encode this same CDR3. The chain links TRBV28 to TRBJ2-7; D is undetermined. The ends were cut back, 4 bases at V and 0 bases at J, with 7 bases in the middle. Germline CDR1 is MDHEN and CDR2 is SYDVKM. The CDR3 has 13 residues. CDR3 in DNA: TGTGCCAGCAGTTCACCTAGCTCCTACGAGCAGTACTTC. Its translation: CASSSPSSYEQYF. Drawing the rest from reference TRBV28 and TRBJ2-7, the complete variable domain is DVKVTQSSRYLVKRTGEKVFLECVQDMDHENMFWYRQDPGLGLRLIYFSYDVKMKEKGDIPEGYSVSREKKERFSLILESASTNQTSMYLCASSSPSSYEQYFGPGTRLTVT.

This clone was observed once. This chain links TRBV5-1 with TRBJ2-7; D might be TRBD2 (6 bases). The CDR3 loop spans 13 amino acids. V was pared by 2 bases and J by 4 bases, with 10 bases between. Germline V lookup: CDR1 SGHRS, CDR2 YFSETQ. As DNA, the CDR3 is TGCGCCAGCAGCTTATCGGGAGTGTACGAGCAGTACTTC. Protein: CASSLSGVYEQYF.

V and J are TRBV9 and TRBJ2-5; D is unclear. In germline, CDR1 is SGDLS, CDR2 YYNGEE. Trimming left V 4 bases short and J 3 bases short, with 7 bases between. The CDR3 loop spans 12 amino acids. The CDR3 nucleotides read TGTGCCAGCAGCCCCAACGAAGAGACCCAGTACTTC. Amino acid sequence: CASSPNEETQYF.

This clone is a singleton in its sample. The J gene is TRBJ2-3, the V gene TRBV30; TRBD2 matches 10 bases. The CDR3 runs to 14 residues. J gave up 5 bases and V 3 bases, and 5 bases lay outside the gene matches. The germline CDR1 and CDR2 sequences are GTSNPN and SVGIG (reference sequence). The CDR3 bases are TGTGCCTGGAGCGAGCTAGCGGGAGTAGATACGCAGTATTTT. It translates to CAWSELAGVDTQYF. Filled out from reference TRBV30 and TRBJ2-3, the complete variable domain reads SQTIHQWPATLVQPVGSPLSLECTVEGTSNPNLYWYRQAAGRGLQLLFYSVGIGQISSEVPQNLSASRPQDRQFILSSKKLLLSDSGFYLCAWSELAGVDTQYFGPGTRLTVL.

The chain links TRBV28 to TRBJ2-7, with D tentatively TRBD1 (6 bases). With 3 bases removed from V and 7 bases from J, the gap between germline ends came to 16 bases. CDR1 MDHEN and CDR2 SYDVKM come from the germline V gene. The CDR3 totals 14 residues. The CDR3 loop reads CASSFRQGMWEQYF. DNA for the CDR3: TGTGCCAGCAGTTTTCGGCAGGGGATGTGGGAGCAGTACTTC. Full variable domain (outside the CDR3, taken from reference TRBV28 and TRBJ2-7): DVKVTQSSRYLVKRTGEKVFLECVQDMDHENMFWYRQDPGLGLRLIYFSYDVKMKEKGDIPEGYSVSREKKERFSLILESASTNQTSMYLCASSFRQGMWEQYFGPGTRLTVT.

This clone was counted only a few times. This chain links TRBV7-3 with TRBJ1-2; no clear D. The V and J ends lost 2 bases and 0 bases respectively, with 13 bases between them. Germline CDR1 SGHTA, CDR2 FQGTGA. CDR3 length equals 16 residues. Here the CDR3 reads CASSLGFASSNYGYTF. The CDR3 region has the DNA TGTGCCAGCAGCTTAGGTTTCGCGTCATCTAACTATGGCTACACCTTC.

The rearrangement links TRBV5-4 to TRBJ2-7; the match to TRBD1 covers 9 bases. Looked up from germline, CDR1 is SGHNT and CDR2 is YYREEE (reference sequence). The length of the CDR3 is 14 residues. V shed 3 bases, J shed 7 bases, and the junction held 8 bases outside the gene matches. The CDR3 here is CASSSGTGSGEQYF. The CDR3 DNA reads TGTGCCAGCAGCTCCGGGACAGGGTCTGGGGAGCAGTACTTC.